A selection of T cell receptor beta chains follows, all from one sample in a study of CD8 T cells in ankylosing spondylitis. TCRdb re-derived calls from the 5' RACE reads in MiXCR, one entry per CDR3 protein. The data contain some 240,000 distinct CDR3 sequences, roughly a quarter of them singletons. Sequencing was performed on blood, either unsorted or a sorted T cell fraction (not recorded which). The receptors were gathered from a male donor with ankylosing spondylitis or in good health (not recorded which). Each CDR3 is given with its conserved first and last residue. Each record gives: clone size, V gene, D gene, J gene, CDR3 protein, CDR3 DNA. D genes are given only for firm matches. Rows may omit the clone size; those that give it use once, few, many or a size class.

many	TRBV12-3/TRBV12-4	NA	TRBJ2-5	CASSLARGRVGQETQYF	TGTGCCAGCAGCCTCGCCCGAGGCAGGGTAGGGCAAGAGACCCAGTACTTC
many	TRBV10-3	TRBD1	TRBJ1-2	CAISETGDSGYTF	TGTGCCATCAGTGAGACAGGGGATAGTGGCTACACCTTC
many	TRBV7-3	NA	TRBJ2-3	CASSRGGAGFTDTQYF	TGTGCCAGCAGCCGTGGGGGGGCGGGTTTCACAGATACGCAGTATTTT
NA	TRBV5-5	TRBD1	TRBJ1-2	CASSLAGQEDYGYTF	TGTGCCAGCAGCTTGGCCGGACAGGAAGACTATGGCTACACCTTC
NA	TRBV11-3	NA	TRBJ2-3	CASSLGRGWGDTQYF	TGTGCCAGCAGCTTGGGCAGGGGATGGGGAGATACGCAGTATTTT
NA	TRBV3-1	NA	TRBJ2-1	CASSQGSGSYNEQFF	TGTGCCAGCAGCCAGGGGTCGGGCTCCTACAATGAGCAGTTCTTC
many	TRBV20-1	NA	TRBJ2-7	CSATGTETYEQYF	TGCAGTGCTACCGGGACGGAAACCTACGAGCAGTACTTC
once	TRBV3-1	TRBD2	TRBJ2-1	CASSQDLAGGYNEQFF	TGTGCCAGCAGCCAAGATTTAGCGGGGGGCTACAATGAGCAGTTCTTC
NA	TRBV7-6	NA	TRBJ1-4	CASSLDSWAEKLFF	TGTGCCAGCAGCTTAGACAGTTGGGCGGAAAAACTGTTTTTT
few	TRBV7-2	NA	TRBJ2-1	CASSLGGRREQFF	TGTGCCAGCAGCTTAGGGGGCCGTAGGGAGCAGTTCTTC
many	TRBV28	TRBD1	TRBJ1-4	CASSFHWTGGIVEKLFF	TGTGCCAGCAGTTTTCACTGGACAGGGGGGATAGTGGAAAAACTGTTTTTT
few	TRBV20-1	NA	TRBJ2-7	CSASEGSSYEQYF	TGCAGTGCAAGCGAAGGTAGCTCCTACGAGCAGTACTTC
many	TRBV2	TRBD1	TRBJ1-1	CASSAGGGSTEAFF	TGTGCCAGCAGCGCAGGGGGCGGGAGCACTGAAGCTTTCTTT
few	TRBV20-1	TRBD1	TRBJ2-1	CSAPDLGTGDGYEQFF	TGCAGTGCTCCGGATTTGGGGACAGGGGATGGTTATGAGCAGTTCTTC
few	TRBV20-1	NA	TRBJ2-3	CSARGAGARDTQYF	TGCAGTGCCCGGGGCGCAGGGGCCCGGGATACGCAGTATTTT
NA	TRBV20-1	NA	TRBJ2-7	CSASWGASDEQYF	TGCAGTGCTAGTTGGGGGGCGAGCGACGAGCAGTACTTC
many	TRBV20-1	NA	TRBJ1-5	CSARDGGAPGNQPQHF	TGCAGTGCTAGAGATGGGGGGGCCCCCGGCAATCAGCCCCAGCATTTT
NA	TRBV15	NA	TRBJ2-2	CATSRDRANTGELFF	TGTGCCACCAGCAGAGATCGAGCGAACACCGGGGAGCTGTTTTTT
few	TRBV20-1	TRBD2	TRBJ2-7	CSASSNRGGLSEQYF	TGCAGTGCTAGTAGTAACCGGGGGGGTTTGAGCGAGCAGTACTTC
few	TRBV12-3/TRBV12-4	NA	TRBJ2-2	CASSRTGTVELFF	TGTGCCAGCAGTCGTACCGGGACGGTGGAATTGTTTTTT
many	TRBV20-1	NA	TRBJ2-7	CSARTETYEQYF	TGCAGTGCCCGGACGGAGACCTACGAGCAGTACTTC
once	TRBV6-5	NA	TRBJ1-2	CASSYEGRENYGYTF	TGTGCCAGCAGTTACGAGGGACGGGAAAACTATGGCTACACCTTC
NA	TRBV5-5	NA	TRBJ2-3	CASSLEGFGTDTQYF	TGTGCCAGCAGCTTGGAGGGTTTTGGCACAGATACGCAGTATTTT
NA	TRBV2	TRBD1	TRBJ1-2	CASSSRGQGIGYTF	TGTGCCAGCAGTTCCCGGGGACAGGGAATCGGCTACACCTTC
NA	TRBV24-1	TRBD1	TRBJ2-1	CATSDLQGQSYNEQFF	TGTGCCACCAGTGATTTGCAGGGACAGTCCTACAATGAGCAGTTCTTC
once	TRBV20-1	NA	TRBJ1-3	CSARQGNTIYF	TGCAGTGCGAGGCAGGGAAACACCATATATTTT
NA	TRBV12-3/TRBV12-4	NA	TRBJ2-1	CASSSPGGDLLNEQFF	TGTGCCAGCAGTTCCCCCGGGGGTGACCTTTTGAATGAGCAGTTCTTC
few	TRBV20-1	NA	TRBJ2-5	CSASLGRETQYF	TGCAGTGCTAGCTTGGGGAGGGAGACCCAGTACTTC
NA	TRBV3-1	NA	TRBJ1-6	CASSQDGSGAPLHF	TGTGCCAGCAGCCAAGATGGGTCGGGGGCACCCCTCCACTTT
many	TRBV3-1	NA	TRBJ2-7	CASSQDHSYEQYF	TGTGCCAGCAGCCAAGATCACAGCTACGAGCAGTACTTC
NA	TRBV20-1	NA	TRBJ1-1	CSASRKGTEAFF	TGCAGTGCTAGCCGGAAGGGCACTGAAGCTTTCTTT
many	TRBV24-1	NA	TRBJ1-2	CATSDPGSSPYGYTF	TGTGCCACCAGTGATCCCGGGTCTTCCCCGTATGGCTACACCTTC
NA	TRBV20-1	TRBD2	TRBJ2-1	CSARRLAGATYNEQFF	TGCAGTGCTCGACGACTAGCGGGGGCCACCTACAATGAGCAGTTCTTC